The 5 T cell receptor beta chains in this list originate from one sample, sequenced in a study of T cells after yellow fever vaccination. One entry per CDR3 protein results from TCRdb running MiXCR on the 5' RACE reads. The table includes 250,000 to 300,000 distinct CDR3 sequences, roughly 5.2% detected once. Sequencing was performed on CD4+ T cells sorted from PBMCs, taken on the day of the yellow fever booster vaccination. These receptor sequences come from a man between 18 and 29 years old who received the YFV17D yellow fever vaccine.

This clonotype came up a few times. The chain couples TRBV7-8 to TRBJ2-7; no reliable D call. The CDR3 is made up of 14 amino acids. Germline CDR1 SGHVS, CDR2 FQNEAQ. V lost 1 base, J lost 3 bases, and 10 bases lay in between. CDR3 region: CASSLGEVNYEQYF. The CDR3 coding sequence is TGTGCCAGCAGCTTAGGAGAGGTTAACTACGAGCAGTACTTC.

Only a few counts were recorded for this clonotype. The V call is TRBV27, the J call TRBJ2-7; D unclear. The CDR3 sequence is 14 residues long. Germline lookup yields CDR1 MNHEY and CDR2 SMNVEV (reference sequence). Trimming stripped 5 bases from V and 0 bases from J, with 11 bases between. The chain's CDR3 is CASSPTWSSYEQYV. The CDR3 DNA is TGTGCCAGCAGTCCGACCTGGAGCTCCTACGAGCAGTACGTC.

The CDR3 DNA sequence: TGCGCCAGCAGCGGAACGACAGGGTTTCAAGAGACCCAGTACTTC. Its protein is CASSGTTGFQETQYF. The rearrangement uses TRBV5-1 and TRBJ2-5, with 7 bases that match TRBD1. Germline V CDR1 and CDR2: SGHRS, YFSETQ. This CDR3 region has 15 residues. With V trimmed by 4 bases and J by 2 bases, 8 bases remained unmatched.

This clonotype has more than one count but fewer than ten. The chain joins TRBV4-1 to TRBJ1-6; D not resolved. The CDR3 spans 18 residues. Trimming stripped 5 bases from V and 7 bases from J, with 24 bases between. CDR1 is MGHRA, CDR2 YSYEKL, per germline. CDR3 DNA sequence: TGCGCCAGCAGCGCCAAATCCGGGATGCGCCTTATGAATTCACCCCTCCACTTT. This encodes CASSAKSGMRLMNSPLHF.

The table lists this clonotype with many counts. The genes are TRBV10-3 and TRBJ2-5, with D hard to call. Looked up from germline, CDR1 is ENHRY and CDR2 is SYGVKD. This CDR3 region has 11 residues. Trimming took 10 bases from V and 2 from J, leaving 8 bases between them. DNA for the CDR3: TGTGCCACGGGCCCGCAAGAGACCCAGTACTTC. It is translated as CATGPQETQYF.